These 10 T cell receptor beta chains were sequenced from one sample in a study of blood T cell repertoires in COVID-19. Generated by immunoSEQ multiplex PCR, the TCRdb table keeps only in-frame clones and is missing some. This table holds roughly 100,000 clones, about 89% found once. Material for sequencing was peripheral blood. Source of these receptors: a woman in her sixties with acute or convalescent COVID-19.

The chain recombines TRBV9 with TRBJ2-5; TRBD2 might be the D (5 bases). With 0 bases removed from V and 5 bases from J, the gap between germline ends came to 8 bases. The length of the CDR3 is 13 residues. In germline, CDR1 is SGDLS, CDR2 YYNGEE. The CDR3 loop is CASSVVGGETQYF. CDR3 nucleotide sequence: TGTGCCAGCAGCGTAGTGGGCGGGGAGACCCAGTACTTC.

This rearrangement joins TRBV15 to TRBJ2-7, with a weak D call TRBD1 (6 bases). Germline lookup yields CDR1 LNHNV and CDR2 YYDKDF (reference sequence). The V gene lost 3 bases and the J gene lost 2 bases, with 23 bases spanning the gap. There are 18 residues in the CDR3. CDR3 bases: TGTGCCACCAGCAGCACAGGGATACACCTTCTTAAAACCTACGAGCAGTACTTC. Translated: CATSSTGIHLLKTYEQYF. The entire variable domain, with the rest obtained from reference TRBV15 and TRBJ2-7, is as follows: DAMVIQNPRYQVTQFGKPVTLSCSQTLNHNVMYWYQQKSSQAPKLLFHYYDKDFNNEADTPDNFQSRRPNTSFCFLDIRSPGLGDTAMYLCATSSTGIHLLKTYEQYFGPGTRLTVT.

This clone occurred once. The chain carries TRBV7-9 and TRBJ2-3; 8 nucleotides agree with TRBD2. The CDR3 spans 17 residues. Germline V CDR1 and CDR2: SEHNR, FQNEAQ (reference sequence). V was pared by 5 bases and J by 5 bases, with 15 bases of the junction left unmatched. CDR3 DNA sequence: TGTGCCAGCAGCAAGCCGATGTTAGCGGGAACTGAAGATACGCAGTATTTT. Protein: CASSKPMLAGTEDTQYF.

The chain recombines TRBV5-1 with TRBJ2-3, with D tentatively TRBD1 (8 bases). V was cut by 6 bases and J by 4 bases, with 18 bases left in between. Looked up from germline, CDR1 is SGHRS and CDR2 is YFSETQ. CDR3 length: 15 residues. CDR3 loop: CASTTGAGQADTQYF. The CDR3 DNA is TGCGCCAGCACAACAGGAGCGGGACAGGCAGATACGCAGTATTTT.

The J gene is TRBJ2-2, the V gene TRBV9; 8 bases map to TRBD2. CDR3 length equals 15 residues. Germline V gives CDR1 SGDLS, CDR2 YYNGEE. V lost 1 base and J lost 4; bases outside the gene matches: 3. DNA of the CDR3: TGTGCCAGCAGCGTAACTAGCGGTACCACCGGGGAGCTGTTTTTT. Translated, it gives CASSVTSGTTGELFF.

The chain links TRBV29-1 to TRBJ1-1, with 7 bases identical to TRBD1. Losses at the gene ends were 6 bases for V and 3 bases for J; bases not matched to a gene: 4. In germline, CDR1 is SQVTM, CDR2 ANQGSEA. The CDR3 length is 12 residues. DNA of the CDR3: TGCAGCGTCGCACAGGGGTACACTGAAGCTTTCTTT. Amino acid sequence: CSVAQGYTEAFF.

The chain recombines TRBV12-3 or TRBV12-4 with TRBJ2-1, with 7 bases that match TRBD1. The CDR3 covers 13 residues. V shed 5 bases, J shed 9 bases, and the junction held 7 bases outside the gene matches. CDR3 sequence (DNA): TGTGCCAGCAGTCCTGGACAGGACACTGAGCAGTTCTTC. It translates to CASSPGQDTEQFF.

The chain employs TRBV9 and TRBJ1-2; TRBD1 matches at 7 bases. J gave up 1 base and V 4 bases, and 4 bases lay outside the gene matches. The CDR3 has 14 residues. Looked up from germline, CDR1 is SGDLS and CDR2 is YYNGEE. CDR3: CASSPRQGNYGYTF. CDR3 sequence (DNA): TGTGCCAGCAGCCCACGACAGGGTAACTATGGCTACACCTTC.

A note on this clone: A junction end diverges from the germline sequence, so it may reflect a read error. V is TRBV28 and J is TRBJ1-6; TRBD1 agrees at 8 bases. The CDR3 sequence is 16 residues long. Per germline, CDR1 MDHEN and CDR2 SYDVKM. The CDR3 region has the DNA TGTGCCAGCAGTTCAGGGGGCGGACCCTATTATTCACCCCTCCACTTT. Encoded protein: CASSSGGGPYYSPLHF.

Notes on this clone: Other DNA sequences in this sample translate to the same CDR3. This rearrangement joins TRBV12-3 or TRBV12-4 to TRBJ1-5; D perhaps matches TRBD1 (6 bases). The V and J ends lost 3 bases and 4 bases respectively, with 7 bases between them. The CDR3 spans 13 residues. CDR3 region: CASSFRGNQPQHF. CDR3 nucleotides: TGTGCCAGCAGTTTTAGGGGGAATCAGCCCCAGCATTTT.